Each of the 2 T cell receptor beta chains below was sequenced from the same sample in a study of CD8+CD57+ T cells in acquired aplastic anemia. Only patients with CD8+CD57+ cell expansion on flow cytometry were chosen for sequencing. The study profiled TCR beta VDJ and CDR3 using genomic DNA as template. TCRdb re-called the reads with MiXCR, one entry per CDR3 protein. The sample contains about 180,000 distinct CDR3 sequences, 45% to 55% of which appear only once. Input material: sorted CD4+, CD8+, or CD8+CD57+ T cells (not recorded which) from PBMCs. These receptors were obtained from a human donor with aplastic anemia.

The chain employs TRBV12-3 or TRBV12-4 and TRBJ1-3; D call uncertain. V was pared by 4 bases and J by 0 bases, with 10 bases between. This CDR3 is built from 15 residues. CDR3 in DNA: TGTGCCAGCAGTTACGGTTTCGGCTCTGGAAACACCATATATTTT. This sequence encodes CASSYGFGSGNTIYF.

This sequence joins TRBV6-1 and TRBJ2-3, with D uncertain. The CDR3 length is 12 residues. Trimming pared 2 bases from V and 12 bases from J, leaving 12 bases between. Germline V gene data show CDR1 as MNHNS and CDR2 as SASEGT. CDR3 sequence (DNA): TGTGCCAGCAGTGAACCCCCGAGCGCACAGTATTTT. Translation gives CASSEPPSAQYF.